This T cell receptor (beta chain) was identified in a study of blood T cell repertoires in COVID-19. Measured with immunoSEQ multiplex PCR; TCRdb has only the in-frame clones, and not every one. The sample lists roughly 250,000 clones, 80% to 90% occurring once. Germline V gene sequence: CDR1 LGHDT, CDR2 YNNKEL (reference sequence). The CDR3 contains 17 residues. J gave up 0 bases and V 1 base, and 3 bases lay outside the gene matches. This sequence originates from a woman in her twenties or thirties who had recovered from COVID-19. The chain links TRBV3-1 (or the pseudogene TRBV3-2) to TRBJ2-7, with 13 bases fitting TRBD2. The sequencing input was PBMCs or T cells enriched from blood (not recorded which). For the CDR3, the DNA is TGTGCCAGCAGCCAAGGGACTAGCGGGGGATTCTCCTACGAGCAGTACTTC. It encodes CASSQGTSGGFSYEQYF.